The TCR beta chain described here comes from a study of T cell repertoires in cytomegalovirus infection. The wider study: In public TCR beta signatures, there were indications of both CMV infection and matching HLA type.

TCRdb re-analysed the reads in MiXCR, keeping a single row per CDR3 protein. The profile covers around 280,000 distinct CDR3 sequences, with roughly an eighth appearing a single time and 8.5% to 10% taken by the ten largest. Study-level findings and limits: Dominant in the ex vivo response were TCR beta clonotypes restricted by HLA-C and specific for CMV. Individuals carrying CMV plus the relevant HLA were identified by cumulative frequency of public TCR beta families.

This clonotype was recorded a few times. The antigen remains undetermined. The sample consisted of PBMCs. The TCR was taken from a human donor in good health (CMV status not recorded). Some clones in this sample may be carry-over from other donors' samples.

CDR3 sequence reads: CASSLWANTEAFF. In nucleotides, the CDR3 is TGTGCCAGCAGCTTGTGGGCGAACACTGAAGCTTTCTTT. The J gene is TRBJ1-1, the V gene TRBV5-5; no clear D. The CDR3 totals 13 residues. CDR1 SGHKS and CDR2 YYEKEE come from the germline V gene (reference sequence). The ends were cut back, 1 base at V and 1 base at J, with 5 bases in the middle.